These 28 T cell receptor beta chains were sequenced from one sample in a study of cytomegalovirus exposure and HLA in healthy donors. Primers: 60 Vbeta forward and 13 Jbeta reverse. TCRdb keeps only in-frame clones here, not all; method: immunoSEQ multiplex PCR. The sample lists about 150,000 clones, around three quarters seen once, with approximately 3% in the top ten. Sample: PBMCs. The receptors shown here come from a woman between 40 and 50 years old in good health and CMV-seronegative.

The V and J genes are TRBV7-2 and TRBJ2-3, with 9 bases aligning to TRBD1. V dropped 5 bases and J dropped 4; count of bases not matched to a gene: 13. The CDR3 runs 17 residues. Per germline, CDR1 SGHTA and CDR2 FQGNSA. The CDR3 DNA is TGTGCCAGCAGCACCACCGGGACAGGGTGGCGCGCAGATACGCAGTATTTT. Translating it yields CASSTTGTGWRADTQYF.

The genes are TRBV28 and TRBJ1-5; D may be TRBD1 (6 bases). There are 16 residues in the CDR3. CDR1 is MDHEN, CDR2 SYDVKM, per germline. Trimming took 6 bases from V and 6 from J, leaving 21 bases between them. As DNA, the CDR3 is TGTGCCAGCAGCTCTCAAACAGGGTTTAAGCGTCAGCCCCAGCATTTT. Its translation: CASSSQTGFKRQPQHF.

The rearrangement links TRBV21-1 to TRBJ1-6; TRBD1 is the table's D call, not checked against the DNA. TRBV21-1 is reported as a pseudogene. CDR3 length: 20 amino acids. The CDR3 region has the DNA TGTGCCAGCAGCACCCCGGCTACCGGACAGGGGGCCCCCTATAATTCACCCCTCCACTTT. Amino acid sequence: CASSTPATGQGAPYNSPLHF.

V gene TRBV6-5 combines with J gene TRBJ2-3; D possibly corresponds to TRBD2 (6 bases). CDR3 length: 15 amino acids. CDR1 MNHEY and CDR2 SVGAGI come from the germline V gene. V shed 7 bases and J shed 4 bases, with 18 bases lying between them. The CDR3 DNA sequence: TGTGCCAGCACTTCCCTGGCGCCGGGAGCAGATACGCAGTATTTT. Amino acids: CASTSLAPGADTQYF.

The chain combines TRBV7-9 with TRBJ1-4; D is uncertain. CDR1 and CDR2 (germline): SEHNR, FQNEAQ (reference sequence). This CDR3 is built from 14 residues. The V end lost 5 bases, the J end lost 0 bases, and 7 bases lay between the germline ends. The CDR3 DNA reads TGTGCCAGCAGCCCTGAGGCAACTAATGAAAAACTGTTTTTT. Residues: CASSPEATNEKLFF.

V usage is TRBV10-3 and J usage is TRBJ1-1; a weak D match, TRBD1 (6 bases). With 5 bases removed from V and 0 bases from J, the gap between germline ends came to 19 bases. Germline values: CDR1 ENHRY, CDR2 SYGVKD. This CDR3 has 17 residues. The CDR3 loop reads CAISRSGGSRLNTEAFF. In DNA form, the CDR3 reads TGTGCCATCAGTAGATCGGGGGGCTCTCGGTTGAACACTGAAGCTTTCTTT.

This clone was counted only a few times. As DNA, the CDR3 is TGTGCCAGCTCGGGCGGGGGACGGTCCTCCTACAATGAGCAGTTCTTC. It codes for CASSGGGRSSYNEQFF. The chain is built from TRBV18 and TRBJ2-1; 7 bases are a match to TRBD2. The CDR3 runs to 16 residues. J was trimmed by 0 bases and V by 6 bases; bases with no gene match: 8. From germline, CDR1 is KGHSH and CDR2 LQKENI.

The chain employs TRBV7-3 and TRBJ2-2; 8 bases fit TRBD2. The CDR3 has 17 amino acids. Germline trimming cut 5 bases from V and 6 bases from J; bases unmatched to any gene: 14. CDR1 SGHTA and CDR2 FQGTGA come from the germline V gene. The CDR3 DNA follows: TGTGCCAGCAGCCTGGGAACCGGGACTAGGGGCCCCGGGGAGCTGTTTTTT. This translates into CASSLGTGTRGPGELFF.

The chain employs TRBV19 and TRBJ2-7; 8 bases are a match to TRBD1. From germline, CDR1 is LNHDA and CDR2 SQIVND (reference sequence). There are 13 residues in the CDR3. With V trimmed by 5 bases and J by 5 bases, 5 bases remained unmatched. The CDR3 nucleotides read TGTGCCAGTAGTCGGGCAGGGGGCAACGAGCAGTACTTC. This encodes CASSRAGGNEQYF. The full variable domain, rest sourced from reference TRBV19 and TRBJ2-7, is DGGITQSPKYLFRKEGQNVTLSCEQNLNHDAMYWYRQDPGQGLRLIYYSQIVNDFQKGDIAEGYSVSREKKESFPLTVTSAQKNPTAFYLCASSRAGGNEQYFGPGTRLTVT.

The V and J genes are TRBV7-9 and TRBJ1-5, with TRBD1 matching over 8 bases. After removal of 5 bases from V and 4 bases from J, the junction contained 10 bases not matched to a gene. Per germline, CDR1 SEHNR and CDR2 FQNEAQ (reference sequence). The CDR3 consists of 16 residues. The CDR3 reads CASSQKGQGRNQPQHF. DNA for the CDR3: TGTGCCAGCAGCCAGAAAGGACAGGGTAGGAATCAGCCCCAGCATTTT.

The V and J genes are TRBV28 and TRBJ2-3, with D perhaps TRBD1 (7 bases). The CDR3 spans 11 residues. V lost 6 bases, J lost 8 bases, and 9 bases lay in between. CDR1 and CDR2 (germline): MDHEN, SYDVKM. The CDR3 DNA is TGTGCCAGCAGGCAGGGGGGTACGCAGTATTTT. Translation gives CASRQGGTQYF. Variable domain in full (rest from reference TRBV28 and TRBJ2-3): DVKVTQSSRYLVKRTGEKVFLECVQDMDHENMFWYRQDPGLGLRLIYFSYDVKMKEKGDIPEGYSVSREKKERFSLILESASTNQTSMYLCASRQGGTQYFGPGTRLTVL.

This sequence joins TRBV12-2 and TRBJ1-2; the table calls TRBD1, which could not be checked here. TRBV12-2 is labeled a pseudogene. CDR3 size: 14 residues. This CDR3 reads CASRLARTGNGYTF. Written as DNA, the CDR3 is TGTGCAAGTCGCTTAGCGCGTACAGGGAACGGCTACACCTTC.

V usage is TRBV11-2 and J usage is TRBJ1-4, with D uncertain. The V end was cut by 8 bases, the J end by 3 bases, with 10 bases between. The CDR3 sequence is 13 residues long. Germline CDR1 and CDR2: SGHAT and FQNNGV. This CDR3 reads CASVRGPNEKLFF. DNA for the CDR3: TGTGCCAGCGTCCGCGGTCCTAATGAAAAACTGTTTTTT. Combining the CDR3 with reference TRBV11-2 and TRBJ1-4 gives the whole variable domain EAGVAQSPRYKIIEKRQSVAFWCNPISGHATLYWYQQILGQGPKLLIQFQNNGVVDDSQLPKDRFSAERLKGVDSTLKIQPAKLEDSAVYLCASVRGPNEKLFFGSGTQLSVL.

This clone has a handful of counts. The chain employs TRBV7-8 and TRBJ2-5; 7 bases map to TRBD1. The CDR3 sequence is 16 residues long. Germline V CDR1 and CDR2: SGHVS, FQNEAQ. Trimming at V came to 4 bases and at J to 5 bases, leaving 13 bases not matched to a gene. CDR3 nucleotides: TGTGCCAGCAGCTGGGGGACAGAAAGGGGGTTCGAGACCCAGTACTTC. Residues: CASSWGTERGFETQYF.

The genes are TRBV5-6 and TRBJ2-7; D is perhaps TRBD2 (5 bases). The CDR3 loop spans 13 amino acids. From germline, CDR1 is SGHDT and CDR2 YYEEEE. Trimming pared 2 bases from V and 5 bases from J, leaving 11 bases between. Here the CDR3 reads CASSLVFGDEQYF. DNA of the CDR3: TGTGCCAGCAGCTTAGTCTTCGGGGACGAGCAGTACTTC.

The V call is TRBV10-2, the J call TRBJ2-2, with a weak D call TRBD2 (7 bases). This CDR3 is built from 15 residues. Trimming took 6 bases from V and 6 from J, leaving 17 bases between them. Germline loops: CDR1 WSHSY, CDR2 SAAADI. The CDR3 here is CASSGGGVRAGELFF. CDR3 bases: TGCGCCAGCAGCGGAGGGGGGGTTCGTGCCGGGGAGCTGTTTTTT.

This chain uses TRBV6-5 with TRBJ2-7; D unresolved. This CDR3 is 16 amino acids long. V was trimmed by 0 bases and J by 2 bases, leaving 14 bases between them. CDR1 MNHEY and CDR2 SVGAGI come from the germline V gene. CDR3 nucleotide sequence: TGTGCCAGCAGTTACTCGAAGCCCATGGCGGCCTACGAGCAGTACTTC. It yields the protein CASSYSKPMAAYEQYF.

The V call is TRBV28, the J call TRBJ1-2; 10 bases match TRBD1. The CDR3 consists of 16 residues. Trimming at V came to 6 bases and at J to 7 bases, leaving 14 bases not matched to a gene. CDR1 is MDHEN, CDR2 SYDVKM, per germline. This chain's CDR3 is CASSHPTGTGEAGYTF. The DNA for the CDR3 is TGTGCCAGCAGCCATCCCACCGGGACAGGGGAGGCTGGCTACACCTTC.

The chain employs TRBV2 and TRBJ1-1, with D uncertain. The V end lost 7 bases, the J end lost 5 bases, and 20 bases lay between the germline ends. Germline loops: CDR1 SNHLY, CDR2 FYNNEI. This CDR3 is 15 amino acids long. CDR3 nucleotides: TGTGCCAGCATAGGTTTAGAGGGAGTAGGGACTGAAGCTTTCTTT. It specifies CASIGLEGVGTEAFF.

This chain connects TRBV4-1 to TRBJ1-1, with no clear D. This CDR3 comprises 16 residues. CDR1 and CDR2 (germline): MGHRA, YSYEKL. Trimming pared 0 bases from V and 0 bases from J, leaving 11 bases between. The chain's CDR3 is CASSQDRRVLNTEAFF. In DNA form, the CDR3 reads TGCGCCAGCAGCCAAGATCGCCGGGTCCTGAACACTGAAGCTTTCTTT.

The rearrangement joins TRBV4-1 to TRBJ1-5; 7 bases fit TRBD1. Germline CDR1 is MGHRA and CDR2 is YSYEKL. The CDR3 has 22 residues. V lost 4 bases, J lost 4 bases, and 28 bases stayed unmatched. The CDR3 region is CASSPERWGAGTAQTPNQPQHF. The CDR3 DNA sequence: TGCGCCAGCAGCCCGGAAAGGTGGGGCGCGGGGACAGCTCAGACCCCAAATCAGCCCCAGCATTTT.

The rearrangement uses TRBV6-1 and TRBJ2-5; no definite D call. The germline gives CDR1 MNHNS, CDR2 SASEGT. CDR3 length equals 15 residues. Trimming took 3 bases from V and 3 from J, leaving 14 bases between them. The CDR3 sequence: CASSDLVGVEETQYF. DNA of the CDR3: TGTGCCAGCAGTGATCTTGTGGGCGTAGAAGAGACCCAGTACTTC.

Comments on this clone: This CDR3 is missing its conserved last phenylalanine or tryptophan, likely due to a read error. The V call is TRBV6-1, the J call TRBJ1-6; a weak D match, TRBD1 (5 bases). Germline values: CDR1 MNHNS, CDR2 SASEGT. Trimming removed 7 bases from V and 9 bases from J, with 10 bases in between. The CDR3 loop spans 12 amino acids. The CDR3 protein is CASKYQGSPLHL. The CDR3 DNA reads TGTGCCAGCAAATACCAGGGTTCACCCCTCCACCTT.

The V call is TRBV12-5, the J call TRBJ2-1, with D perhaps matching TRBD2 (6 bases). The CDR3 runs to 19 residues. V was pared by 3 bases and J by 0 bases, with 21 bases between. Germline lookup yields CDR1 LGHNT and CDR2 FRNRAP. This CDR3 reads CASGLLHAGRTSSYNEQFF. Written as DNA, the CDR3 is TGTGCTAGTGGTTTATTACACGCGGGGCGTACAAGCTCCTACAATGAGCAGTTCTTC.

The chain links TRBV27 to TRBJ2-7, with 7 bases lining up with TRBD1. V shed 3 bases and J 11 bases; nucleotides not matched to a gene: 7. Germline V gives CDR1 MNHEY, CDR2 SMNVEV (reference sequence). The CDR3 runs 12 residues. The DNA of the CDR3 is TGTGCCAGCAGTTTGTGGCAGGGGGAGAAGTACTTC. It specifies CASSLWQGEKYF.

The V call is TRBV9, the J call TRBJ1-1; 7 bases are a match to TRBD1. This CDR3 contains 14 residues. From germline, CDR1 is SGDLS and CDR2 YYNGEE. V was clipped by 4 bases and J by 1 base; unmatched bases: 4. CDR3 DNA: TGTGCCAGCAGCTTCCGGGACAGGAACACTGAAGCTTTCTTT. This sequence encodes CASSFRDRNTEAFF.

J is TRBJ2-1 and V is TRBV7-3, with 10 nucleotides matching TRBD2. This CDR3 is 15 amino acids long. V was pared by 5 bases and J by 3 bases, with 4 bases of the junction left unmatched. Germline lookup yields CDR1 SGHTA and CDR2 FQGTGA. The CDR3 bases are TGTGCCAGCAGCACCTCTAGCGGGGGCTACAATGAGCAGTTCTTC. Its translation is CASSTSSGGYNEQFF.

This chain connects TRBV18 to TRBJ1-3; possible D gene TRBD1, 6 bases. V was clipped by 1 base and J by 1 base, with 14 bases between them. The germline CDR1 and CDR2 sequences are KGHSH and LQKENI. This CDR3 spans 17 amino acids. The DNA for the CDR3 is TGTGCCAGCTCACCACGGCTGGGGGGGCCTTCTGGAAACACCATATATTTT. Its translation: CASSPRLGGPSGNTIYF.